This T cell receptor beta chain was found in a study of human T cells and chemical hapten exposure (dated by TCRdb to 2020 to 2023). For the wider study: For sensitization, 2% DPC in acetone was applied to a roughly 2 cm by roughly 2 cm area of upper inner arm skin. Throughout the study period of around 25 weeks, patients also received therapeutic DPC doses to the scalp every week. Patch testing was done on the upper back using Finn chambers containing 0.01% DPC, and results were scored after 6 days according to International Contact Dermatitis Research Group standards. The mostly female patient cohort included alopecia areata with under or over 50% scalp involvement, alopecia totalis and alopecia universalis. Libraries were combined into a pool for sequencing, and differences in TCR yield between samples came mainly from small differences in library volumes within the pool. This study followed changes in the peripheral blood TCR repertoire in vivo during primary and secondary sensitization of alopecia patients to the hapten diphenylcyclopropenone (DPC). Blood samples were taken from patients before sensitization (week 0) and at 2, 6 and about 24 weeks after DPC sensitization. About 30 alopecia patients provided blood for TCR sequencing at one to four time points (pre-sensitization, 2, 6 and 24 weeks). For every blood RNA sample, sequencing covered both the TCR alpha and TCR beta chains.

In the germline V gene (reference sequence), CDR1 corresponds to LGHDT and CDR2 to YNNKEL. Counted from cysteine to phenylalanine, this CDR3 has 16 amino acids. Only the CDR3 DNA is retained, 48 bases long and in frame from the first base. V is pruned by 1 base and J by 3 bases, leaving 4 bases of the junction without a gene match. Libraries were made using RACE. Sequencing took place on a NextSeq 500. During library preparation, unique molecular identifiers were attached to individual cDNA molecules so that TCRs could be counted quantitatively and reproducibly. The authors processed their data as follows. A median of approximately 100,000 TCRs per sample was observed, with a range of about 23,224 to 690,600. The Decombinator software suite was used to annotate the V, J and CDR3 of the TCR reads. Every sample was subsampled to the same number of TCRs (28,000) for the PS versus PT1 abundance plots. TCRs were defined as expanded if absent before sensitization and observed at least eight times at the 2-week time point. TCRdb reanalyzed the raw reads on its own, using fastp at Q25 for trimming and MiXCR for clone calling, and kept in-frame beta chains. Records with the same CDR3 protein are collapsed into one entry carrying the most frequent genes and DNA. TCRdb assigned the V and J calls; the authors' analysis was not used. Counted in this sample were over 30,000 distinct CDR3 sequences; more than 9% of them appeared once. The ten largest account for about 27% of the sample.

The paper as a whole reports these results and caveats: Patch test score was positively correlated with the number of PT1 expanded TCRs, with significance at thresholds 8, 16 and 32 but not at 4. Repeated subsampling changed both the strength of the expansion versus patch-test correlation and the threshold at which the correlation became significant. Compared with pre-sensitization or healthy control sets, expanded TCRs formed significantly more large CDR3 similarity clusters, which is consistent with antigen-driven responses. The number of TCRs above 1 in 1000 frequency did not change with DPC sensitization; there was no evidence of global repertoire structure alterations. All patients had alopecia, a presumed autoimmune disease, so their immune response might differ from that of healthy individuals.

At least ten counts were recorded for this clonotype. Its cognate antigen has yet to be identified. Base qualities are not at hand, and no much larger clone is one base apart. The sample's time point label, decoded: patch test 3, about 24 weeks after DPC sensitization. The sample's treatment or condition label, in plain terms: therapeutic diphenylcyclopropenone sensitization with weekly scalp DPC. Total RNA was isolated from unfractionated whole blood collected in Tempus Blood RNA tubes. Blood at each patch-test visit was drawn before the patch test was applied. Patients were eligible if aged 18 to 70, diagnosed with alopecia and judged suitable for DPC therapy, and pregnant patients were excluded.

The sample here was whole blood, taken in connection with sensitization to the hapten diphenylcyclopropenone (DPC). This TCR was sampled from a man aged 50-59 years with alopecia areata. Some clones in this sample may be carry-over from other donors' samples. This sequence uses TRBV3-1 and TRBJ2-2; 8 middle bases align to TRBD2. The nucleotides read TGTGCCAGCAGCCAAGGGCTAGCGGGCTACACCGGGGAGCTGTTTTTT. It codes for CASSQGLAGYTGELFF.